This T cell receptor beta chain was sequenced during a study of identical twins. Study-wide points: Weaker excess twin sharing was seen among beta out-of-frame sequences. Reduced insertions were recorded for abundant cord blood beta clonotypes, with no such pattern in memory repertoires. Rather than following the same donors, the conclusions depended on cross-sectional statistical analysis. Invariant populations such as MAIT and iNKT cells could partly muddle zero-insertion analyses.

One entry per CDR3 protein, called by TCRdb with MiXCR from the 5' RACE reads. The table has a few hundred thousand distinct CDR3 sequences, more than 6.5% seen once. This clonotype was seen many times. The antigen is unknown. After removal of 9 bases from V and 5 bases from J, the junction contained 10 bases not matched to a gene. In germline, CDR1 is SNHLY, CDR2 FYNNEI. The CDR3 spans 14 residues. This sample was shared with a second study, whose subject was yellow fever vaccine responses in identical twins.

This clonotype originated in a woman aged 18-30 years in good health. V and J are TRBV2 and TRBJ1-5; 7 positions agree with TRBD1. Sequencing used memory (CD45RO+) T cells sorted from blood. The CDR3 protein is CASSGQVDYQPQHF. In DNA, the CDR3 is TGTGCCAGTTCCGGACAGGTTGACTATCAGCCCCAGCATTTT. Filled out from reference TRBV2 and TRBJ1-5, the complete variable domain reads EPEVTQTPSHQVTQMGQEVILRCVPISNHLYFYWYRQILGQKVEFLVSFYNNEISEKSEIFDDQFSVERPDGSNFTLKIRSTKLEDSAMYFCASSGQVDYQPQHFGDGTRLSIL.